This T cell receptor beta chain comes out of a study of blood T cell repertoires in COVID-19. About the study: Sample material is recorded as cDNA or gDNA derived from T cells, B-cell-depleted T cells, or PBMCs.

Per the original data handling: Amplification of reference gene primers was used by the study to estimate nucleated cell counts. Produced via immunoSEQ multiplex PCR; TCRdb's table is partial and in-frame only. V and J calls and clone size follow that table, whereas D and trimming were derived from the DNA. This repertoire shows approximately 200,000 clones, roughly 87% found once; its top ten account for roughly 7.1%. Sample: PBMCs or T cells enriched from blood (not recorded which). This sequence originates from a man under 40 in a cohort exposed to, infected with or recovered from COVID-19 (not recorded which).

The CDR3 region has the DNA TGTGCCAGCAGTTTAACGACAGAAGGCTACACCTTC. Its translation is CASSLTTEGYTF. The chain is built from TRBV28 and TRBJ1-2, with a tentative D call TRBD1 (5 bases). This CDR3 spans 12 amino acids. Germline CDR1 is MDHEN and CDR2 is SYDVKM. Trimming removed 2 bases from V and 8 bases from J, with 9 bases in between.